This T cell receptor beta chain is from a study of blood T cell repertoires in COVID-19. Background on the study: Samples taken during acute and convalescent COVID-19 were collected in the United States, Italy and Spain.

Enrollment of patients from Seattle took place during active infection, with longitudinal follow-up. Assay used: immunoSEQ multiplex PCR; TCRdb lists only in-frame clones, some missing. Here the sample spans 150,000 to 200,000 clones, 81% being singletons. This TCR was recovered from a middle-aged woman with COVID-19, enrolled during active disease. The source material was peripheral blood.

The CDR3, as DNA: TGTGCCATCAGTGGGGGGGGCGTTTGGACAGATACGCAGTATTTT. Translating it yields CAISGGGVWTDTQYF. The chain recombines TRBV10-3 with TRBJ2-3; perhaps TRBD2 as D (7 bases). The V end was cut by 4 bases, the J end by 3 bases, with 14 bases between. The CDR3 is 15 amino acids. Germline V gene lookup returns CDR1 ENHRY and CDR2 SYGVKD.